The entry that follows covers one TCR beta chain sequence. Assay: immunoSEQ multiplex PCR; the TCRdb copy retains only in-frame clones and omits some. The sample records approximately 70,000 clones, about 97% being singletons. This entry is derived from a study of technical replicates of blood from a handful of donors. The CDR3 covers 13 residues. CDR1 and CDR2 from the germline V gene are MRHNA and SNTAGT. The ends were cut back, 3 bases at V and 4 bases at J, with 7 bases in the middle. Sequenced: T cells isolated from PBMCs. The chain joins TRBV6-4 to TRBJ2-1; D gene uncertain. The TCR originated in a human donor in good health. In DNA, the CDR3 is TGTGCCAGCAGTGAAAGCGTTTACAATGAGCAGTTCTTC. Translated, it gives CASSESVYNEQFF.